Following are 30 T cell receptor beta chains from one sample sequenced in a study of T cells in Graves' hyperthyroidism and ophthalmopathy. RNA transcripts served as the template for amplifying TCR beta CDR3 regions. First-round RT-PCR with HTBI primers amplified the TCR CDR3 region. TCRdb reprocessed the multiplex PCR reads with MiXCR, giving one entry per CDR3 protein. The sample shows 300,000 to 450,000 distinct CDR3 sequences, roughly 25% of them seen only once. The specimen sequenced was blood. These receptors were obtained from a man aged 50 or older with Graves' hyperthyroidism.

This clonotype was detected only a few times. V is TRBV29-1 and J is TRBJ1-1; D remains unclear. Trimming stripped 3 bases from V and 0 bases from J, with 8 bases between. This CDR3 spans 13 amino acids. Per the germline V gene, CDR1 is SQVTM and CDR2 is ANQGSEA. The CDR3 spells CSVEREMNTEAFF. The DNA for the CDR3 is TGCAGCGTTGAGCGAGAGATGAACACTGAAGCTTTCTTT.

This clonotype has a count of ten or more. The rearrangement links TRBV7-8 to TRBJ2-1; D remains unclear. This CDR3 region has 14 residues. V shed 5 bases and J shed 5 bases, with 13 bases lying between them. Germline loops: CDR1 SGHVS, CDR2 FQNEAQ. The CDR3 loop reads CASSHSTDNNEQFF. In DNA, the CDR3 is TGTGCCAGCAGCCACTCCACAGACAACAATGAGCAGTTCTTC.

This clonotype came up many times. This chain connects TRBV19 to TRBJ2-1; no clear D gene. Trimming took 6 bases from V and 1 from J, leaving 16 bases between them. This CDR3 is 16 amino acids long. Germline values: CDR1 LNHDA, CDR2 SQIVND (reference sequence). The CDR3 DNA is TGTGCCAGTAGCACCCATGAGGCCGGTTCCTACAATGAGCAGTTCTTC. It translates to CASSTHEAGSYNEQFF.

The J gene is TRBJ2-5, the V gene TRBV27; D possibly corresponds to TRBD2 (6 bases). The germline V gene has CDR1 MNHEY and CDR2 SMNVEV (reference sequence). Trimming removed 5 bases at V and 7 bases at J, with 17 bases between. The CDR3 covers 14 residues. CDR3 sequence reads: CASSPGLLMWTQYF. The DNA of the CDR3 is TGTGCCAGCAGTCCGGGACTCCTGATGTGGACCCAGTACTTC.

This clonotype appeared many times. V and J are TRBV28 and TRBJ2-3; TRBD1 matches 7 bases. Trimming took 10 bases from V and 3 from J; bases not matched to a gene: 10. Germline CDR1 reads MDHEN; CDR2 reads SYDVKM. The CDR3 runs to 14 residues. The CDR3 reads CATLRGWRTDTQYF. CDR3 nucleotide sequence: TGTGCCACCCTCAGGGGGTGGAGGACAGATACGCAGTATTTT.

A word on this clonotype: This may stem from a read error, because a much larger clone lies one nucleotide away. In this CDR3 the conserved last residue, phenylalanine or tryptophan, is missing, so a read error is likely. The chain uses TRBV18 and TRBJ1-1; TRBD1 might be the D (5 bases). Germline CDR1 is KGHSH and CDR2 is LQKENI. Between the trimmed V and J ends, which lost 6 bases and 5 bases, there was a span of 19 bases. This CDR3 contains 15 residues. CDR3 sequence (DNA): TGTGCCAGCTCCCCGAGGGACCGGCACCAAACTGAAGCTTTCGTT. Translation gives CASSPRDRHQTEAFV.

The V call is TRBV11-2, the J call TRBJ1-1; the D gene is possibly TRBD1 (6 bases). Germline assignment: CDR1 SGHAT and CDR2 FQNNGV. Trimming left V 1 base short and J 3 bases short, with 12 bases between. The length of the CDR3 is 15 residues. The CDR3 spells CASSLGEGVDTEAFF. In DNA form, the CDR3 reads TGTGCCAGCAGCTTAGGGGAGGGGGTGGACACTGAAGCTTTCTTT. The full variable domain, completed using reference TRBV11-2 and TRBJ1-1, is EAGVAQSPRYKIIEKRQSVAFWCNPISGHATLYWYQQILGQGPKLLIQFQNNGVVDDSQLPKDRFSAERLKGVDSTLKIQPAKLEDSAVYLCASSLGEGVDTEAFFGQGTRLTVV.

This chain joins TRBV20-1 and TRBJ2-7, with 10 bases that match TRBD2. The CDR3 sequence is 14 residues long. Germline V gene lookup returns CDR1 DFQATT and CDR2 SNEGSKA (reference sequence). The V segment lost 6 bases and the J segment 6 bases; nucleotides outside the gene matches: 11. CDR3 protein: CSAGGASGSSEQYF. The DNA of the CDR3 is TGCAGTGCGGGTGGGGCTAGCGGGAGTTCCGAGCAGTACTTC.

This clonotype was observed a few times. One end of the junction does not line up with germline, which may come from a read error. CDR3 DNA sequence: TGTGCCGGCAGCGACCGGACTAGCGGCCAAGAGACCCAGTACTTC. Its protein is CAGSDRTSGQETQYF. This chain connects TRBV3-1 to TRBJ2-5, with 10 bases identical to TRBD2. The length of the CDR3 is 15 residues. Germline lookup yields CDR1 LGHDT and CDR2 YNNKEL (reference sequence).

The chain is built from TRBV4-1 and TRBJ2-5; possible D gene TRBD2, 6 bases. The germline V and J ends were trimmed by 0 bases and 4 bases, with 9 bases remaining between them. Germline-derived CDR1 and CDR2 are MGHRA and YSYEKL. This CDR3 has 14 residues. This chain's CDR3 is CASSQDPGAETQYF. CDR3 bases: TGCGCCAGCAGCCAAGATCCGGGAGCAGAGACCCAGTACTTC.

This clonotype was recorded a few times. V is TRBV29-1 and J is TRBJ2-1, with D possibly being TRBD1 (5 bases). V dropped 2 bases and J dropped 9 bases, with 8 bases sitting between them. From germline, CDR1 is SQVTM and CDR2 ANQGSEA. The CDR3 spans 11 residues. CDR3 bases: TGCAGCGTTGAATGGGGCCGTGAGCAGTTCTTC. This gives the protein CSVEWGREQFF.

In its sample, this clonotype was seen a few times. The chain carries TRBV12-3 or TRBV12-4 and TRBJ2-3; the D call may be TRBD1 or TRBD2 (6 bases each). The CDR3 runs 15 residues. V lost 4 bases and J lost 0, with 11 bases in between. CDR3 region: CASSYGGASTDTQYF. In DNA form, the CDR3 reads TGTGCCAGCAGTTACGGGGGCGCTAGCACAGATACGCAGTATTTT.

This clonotype was picked up a small number of times. This chain connects TRBV14 to TRBJ2-5; 7 nucleotides agree with TRBD1. The CDR3 runs 15 residues. Germline lookup yields CDR1 SGHDN and CDR2 FVKESK. Trimming removed 0 bases from V and 0 bases from J; junction bases left unmatched: 1. The CDR3 here is CASSQEGGHQETQYF. DNA of the CDR3: TGTGCCAGCAGCCAAGAAGGGGGCCACCAAGAGACCCAGTACTTC.

The rearrangement links TRBV11-2 to TRBJ2-1; 9 positions agree with TRBD2. V was clipped by 2 bases and J by 2 bases; unmatched bases: 4. This CDR3 has 16 residues. Germline CDR1 reads SGHAT; CDR2 reads FQNNGV. In nucleotides, the CDR3 is TGTGCCAGCAGCTTAAGGGCGGGAGGGACCTACAATGAGCAGTTCTTC. This translates into CASSLRAGGTYNEQFF.

This clonotype was observed at least ten times. The chain is built from TRBV2 and TRBJ1-2; no firm D call. Germline loops: CDR1 SNHLY, CDR2 FYNNEI. V dropped 1 base and J dropped 2 bases, with 5 bases sitting between them. This CDR3 contains 13 residues. The CDR3 nucleotides are TGTGCCAGCAGTGAAGACGGGAACTATGGCTACACCTTC. It translates to CASSEDGNYGYTF. The full variable domain, completed using reference TRBV2 and TRBJ1-2, is EPEVTQTPSHQVTQMGQEVILRCVPISNHLYFYWYRQILGQKVEFLVSFYNNEISEKSEIFDDQFSVERPDGSNFTLKIRSTKLEDSAMYFCASSEDGNYGYTFGSGTRLTVV.

This clonotype has a count of ten or more. This chain links TRBV18 with TRBJ2-4; possible D gene TRBD2, 6 bases. This CDR3 is 14 amino acids long. V was trimmed by 6 bases and J by 0 bases, leaving 9 bases between them. CDR1 is KGHSH, CDR2 LQKENI, per germline. The CDR3 nucleotides read TGTGCCAGCTCGTTAGCGGTAGCCAAAAACATTCAGTACTTC. Its translation: CASSLAVAKNIQYF.

This clonotype occurred once. The junction departs from germline at one end; a sequencing error may be responsible. V usage is TRBV30 and J usage is TRBJ2-5; D gene unclear. This CDR3 has 13 amino acids. Germline V CDR1 and CDR2: GTSNPN, SVGIG (reference sequence). The CDR3 bases are TGTGCCTGGAGCAGCGAGTACCAAGAGGCCCAGTACTTC. It translates to CAWSSEYQEAQYF.

The rearrangement uses TRBV27 and TRBJ2-7; D call uncertain. The CDR3 loop spans 13 amino acids. Trimming left V 2 bases short and J 3 bases short, with 8 bases between. Germline CDR1 MNHEY, CDR2 SMNVEV (reference sequence). DNA of the CDR3: TGTGCCAGCAGTTTAACACGATACTACGAGCAGTACTTC. The encoded protein is CASSLTRYYEQYF.

This chain's CDR3 is CASSYDVETQYF. The DNA for the CDR3 is TGTGCCAGCAGTTACGACGTCGAGACCCAGTACTTC. The J gene is TRBJ2-5, the V gene TRBV6-2 or TRBV6-3; D ambiguous. The length of the CDR3 is 12 residues. Per germline, CDR1 MNHEY and CDR2 SVGEGT. V was cut by 2 bases and J by 5 bases, with 6 bases left in between.

This chain links TRBV6-5 with TRBJ2-2, with D maybe TRBD2 (5 bases). Between the trimmed V and J ends, which lost 2 bases and 3 bases, there was a span of 7 bases. Germline CDR1 and CDR2: MNHEY and SVGAGI. The CDR3 contains 14 residues. CDR3 in DNA: TGTGCCAGCAGTTACGGGAGCGACACCGGGGAGCTGTTTTTT. Translation gives CASSYGSDTGELFF.

The chain has TRBV20-1 and TRBJ1-6; no clear D. CDR3 length: 13 amino acids. In germline, CDR1 is DFQATT, CDR2 SNEGSKA (reference sequence). The ends were cut back, 1 base at V and 7 bases at J, with 8 bases in the middle. CDR3 sequence reads: CSARVSGNSPLHF. The CDR3, as DNA: TGCAGTGCTAGAGTGTCAGGAAATTCACCCCTCCACTTT.

This clonotype was found many times. The V call is TRBV11-2, the J call TRBJ2-7; no clear D. The CDR3 is 14 amino acids. Germline V CDR1 and CDR2: SGHAT, FQNNGV. V was shortened by 5 bases and J by 1 base, with 12 bases between the two germline ends. The CDR3 region has the DNA TGTGCCAGCAGCACTCGGAGCCAGTCCTACGAGCAGTACTTC. This sequence encodes CASSTRSQSYEQYF.

The chain is built from TRBV2 and TRBJ2-7, with 11 positions matching TRBD2. Germline loops: CDR1 SNHLY, CDR2 FYNNEI. With V trimmed by 7 bases and J by 0 bases, 5 bases remained unmatched. There are 15 residues in the CDR3. The CDR3 sequence is CASKLTSGNSYEQYF. The CDR3 region has the DNA TGTGCCAGCAAATTGACTAGCGGGAACTCCTACGAGCAGTACTTC.

This clonotype has just a few counts. CDR3 sequence reads: CASSIRTGNYGYTF. Here the CDR3 DNA reads TGTGCCAGTAGTATTCGGACAGGGAACTATGGCTACACCTTC. J is TRBJ1-2 and V is TRBV19; TRBD1 aligns across 8 bases. Germline V lookup: CDR1 LNHDA, CDR2 SQIVND (reference sequence). With V trimmed by 3 bases and J by 2 bases, 2 bases remained unmatched. The CDR3 extends over 14 amino acids.

V gene TRBV11-3 combines with J gene TRBJ2-1, with 14 bases lining up with TRBD2. Unmatched junction bases numbered 13, after V lost 3 bases and J lost 9 bases. CDR3 length equals 18 residues. CDR1 and CDR2 from the germline V gene are SGHNT and YENEEA. The CDR3 DNA sequence: TGTGCCAGCAGCTTCATGGGCGGGACTAGCGGGAGAGGGTTTGAGCAGTTCTTC. It is translated as CASSFMGGTSGRGFEQFF.

Only a few counts were recorded for this clonotype. It may be a read error: a sequence one base away is much more abundant. The chain is built from TRBV6-1 and TRBJ1-2, with no clear D. The CDR3 covers 13 residues. The germline CDR1 and CDR2 sequences are MNHNS and SASEGT. V was cut by 3 bases and J by 4 bases, with 9 bases left in between. CDR3 nucleotide sequence: TGTGCCAGCAGTGACGGCAGGAGCTATGGCTACACCTTC. It encodes CASSDGRSYGYTF.

The sample holds a few counts of this clonotype. J is TRBJ2-7 and V is TRBV3-1; the D gene is possibly TRBD2 (6 bases). This CDR3 region has 12 residues. The V gene's germline CDR1 is LGHDT and CDR2 YNNKEL (reference sequence). V was clipped by 4 bases and J by 6 bases, with 10 bases between them. CDR3 protein: CASSLAGREQYF. The CDR3 DNA reads as TGTGCCAGCAGCCTCGCGGGACGCGAGCAGTACTTC.

The chain links TRBV12-3 or TRBV12-4 to TRBJ1-6; unclear D gene. This CDR3 comprises 15 residues. Trimming removed 5 bases from V and 5 bases from J, with 13 bases in between. Written as DNA, the CDR3 is TGTGCCAGCAGTGTTTTGCGGTCGCATAATTCACCCCTCCACTTT. This gives the protein CASSVLRSHNSPLHF.

This clonotype was counted a few times. This chain links TRBV24-1 with TRBJ1-1, with 7 bases lining up with TRBD1. CDR1 and CDR2 (germline): KGHDR, SFDVKD. The CDR3 totals 13 residues. V lost 2 bases to trimming and J lost 6 bases; unmatched junction nucleotides: 2. The CDR3 spells CATSDSDRPEAFF. CDR3 nucleotides: TGTGCCACCAGTGATTCGGACAGGCCTGAAGCTTTCTTT.

The chain recombines TRBV12-3 or TRBV12-4 with TRBJ1-6; tentative D call: TRBD1 (6 bases). V was pared by 1 base and J by 11 bases, with 15 bases between. This CDR3 region has 15 residues. For the CDR3, the DNA is TGTGCCAGCAGTTTAGTTGCGACGGGGGGCACACCCCTCCACTTT. Its protein product is CASSLVATGGTPLHF.